Listed below are T cell receptor beta chains from one sample, sequenced in a study of T cell changes during pregnancy in multiple sclerosis. The data were produced by immunoSEQ multiplex PCR, yet TCRdb's version contains in-frame clones alone and is incomplete. The sample records about 79,000 clones, around 93% being singletons. The sample was peripheral blood, taken in the second trimester of pregnancy. These TCRs come from a female donor in good health, enrolled as a control in a pregnancy study. Both conserved end residues are part of each CDR3. A D gene is named only where the DNA matches it firmly. The size entry is marked missing in some rows and otherwise reads once, few, many or a size class.

clone_size d_call cdr3_length j_call v_call cdr3_nt cdr3_aa
- TRBD1 15 TRBJ1-5 TRBV6-5 TGTGCCAGCACGACGGACAGGGCGAGCAATCAGCCCCAGCATTTT CASTTDRASNQPQHF
- - 14 TRBJ1-1 TRBV7-6 TGTGCCAGCACCCCAGGGAATCCGAACACTGAAGCTTTCTTT CASTPGNPNTEAFF
- - 15 TRBJ2-7 TRBV13 TGTGCCAGCAGCTCCGGGGGTATAGGTTCCTACGAGCAGTACTTC CASSSGGIGSYEQYF
- TRBD2 15 TRBJ2-1 TRBV7-9 TGTGCCAGCAGCGCCACGGGGGGGTTTTACAATGAGCAGTTCTTC CASSATGGFYNEQFF
- TRBD1 15 TRBJ2-7 TRBV5-5 TGTGCCAGCAGCCCTACCGGGACAGGGACCTACGAGCAGTACTTC CASSPTGTGTYEQYF
- TRBD2 15 TRBJ2-7 TRBV5-6 TGTGCCAGCAGCTACCTAGCGGGGGGGCTCTACGAGCAGTACTTC CASSYLAGGLYEQYF
- - 15 TRBJ2-1 TRBV9 TGTGCCAGCAGCTGGAGGACTAACTACGACAATGAGCAGTTCTTC CASSWRTNYDNEQFF
- TRBD2 16 TRBJ2-3 TRBV6-5 TGTGCCAGCAGTTACTCGCTAGCGGGGGGGGGAGATACGCAGTATTTT CASSYSLAGGGDTQYF
- - 14 TRBJ1-1 TRBV28 TGTGCCAGCAGTATACAGGGTACTACCACTGAAGCTTTCTTT CASSIQGTTTEAFF
once - 13 TRBJ1-4 TRBV30 TGTGCCTGGAGTGGGGCCAGTCGTGAAAAACTGTTTTTT CAWSGASREKLFF
- - 14 TRBJ1-1 TRBV9 TGTGCCAGCAGCGGCGGAAGGGAGGCCACTGAAGCTTTCTTT CASSGGREATEAFF
once TRBD1 13 TRBJ2-5 TRBV7-8 TGTGCCAGCACCACGACAGGGGAAGAGACCCAGTACTTC CASTTTGEETQYF
- - 16 TRBJ2-1 TRBV9 TGTGCCAGCAGCGTAGGATCACGGGGGGCGGTCTATGAGCAGTTCTTC CASSVGSRGAVYEQFF
- TRBD1 19 TRBJ1-4 TRBV19 TGTGCCAGTAGTATCCAAACCCTCAGACAGGGTGGAAAAAATGAAAAACTGTTTTTT CASSIQTLRQGGKNEKLFF
- - 11 TRBJ2-2 TRBV6-5 TGTGCCAGCAGTCGTCCCGGGGAGCTGTTTTTT CASSRPGELFF
- TRBD2 19 TRBJ2-7 TRBV4-2 TGTGCCAGCAGCCAAGATCCGGGTCTTCTAGAGCGGGGGTTGTACGAGCAGTACTTC CASSQDPGLLERGLYEQYF
- - 14 TRBJ1-1 TRBV10-3 TGTGCCACCGGGGTGGGTAACATGAACACTGAAGCTTTCTTT CATGVGNMNTEAFF
- - 13 TRBJ1-2 TRBV6-1 TGTGCCAGCAGAATACCAGGGTTGACGGGCTACACCTTC CASRIPGLTGYTF
once TRBD1 13 TRBJ1-1 TRBV10-3 TGTGCCACCAGGGACAGGGTAGACACTGAAGCTTTCTTT CATRDRVDTEAFF
few - 11 TRBJ1-1 TRBV20-1 TGCAGTGCTCCGAAACAGGTACTTGCTTTCTTT CSAPKQVLAFF
once - 15 TRBJ2-7 TRBV7-2 TGTGCCAGCAGCTTACTTGGCGGGGATGCCTACGAGCAGTACTTC CASSLLGGDAYEQYF
- - 15 TRBJ1-1 TRBV27 TGTGCCAGCAGTTTCCGGACGGCTAGGGGCACTGAAGCTTTCTTT CASSFRTARGTEAFF
- - 15 TRBJ2-1 TRBV5-6 TGTGCCAGCAGCTTGGGGGTAGCTTCCTACAATGAGCAGTTCTTC CASSLGVASYNEQFF
- TRBD2 17 TRBJ2-3 TRBV7-2 TGTGCCAGCAGCTCGAATATAGCGGGGGGGTACACAGATACGCAGTATTTT CASSSNIAGGYTDTQYF
once - 14 TRBJ1-2 TRBV18 TGTGCCAGCTCACCACCAAAGGTGACTGGCGGCTACACCTTC CASSPPKVTGGYTF
- - 14 TRBJ2-3 TRBV7-3 TGTGCCAGCAGCCCCGGAGAAAACACAGATACGCAGTATTTT CASSPGENTDTQYF
- TRBD1 17 TRBJ2-2 TRBV7-3 TGTGCCAGCAGCTACTCCGGGACAGGGGGCGTCACCGGGGAGCTGTTTTTT CASSYSGTGGVTGELFF
- - 14 TRBJ1-2 TRBV19 TGTGCCAGTACCGACGCGGGGTTCAACCGTGGCTACACCTTC CASTDAGFNRGYTF
- TRBD1 14 TRBJ2-2 TRBV10-3 TGTGCCGTAAAGGGACAGGGGAACACCGGGGAGCTGTTTTTT CAVKGQGNTGELFF
- TRBD1 15 TRBJ1-2 TRBV7-3 TGTGCCAGCAGCCCGGACAGGGCGTCGATCTATGGCTACACCTTC CASSPDRASIYGYTF
- - 18 TRBJ2-6 TRBV12-5 TGTGCTAGTGGTTTGACAGGGAAAGCTAGTGCTGGGGCCAACGTCCTGACTTTC CASGLTGKASAGANVLTF
- - 15 TRBJ1-5 TRBV7-2 TGTGCCAGCAGCTTAGAAGCACAGGAGAATCAGCCCCAGCATTTT CASSLEAQENQPQHF
- - 14 TRBJ2-5 TRBV7-9 TGTGCCAGCAGCTCCCTAGCAGTCCAAGAGACCCAGTACTTC CASSSLAVQETQYF
- - 16 TRBJ1-2 TRBV15 TGTGCCACCAGCAGAGATTTTGACAGCCTCAGGGATGGCTACACCTTC CATSRDFDSLRDGYTF
- TRBD1 15 TRBJ2-7 TRBV19 TGTGCCAGCAAGAGGGGGACAGGGGGGGCATACGAGCAGTACTTC CASKRGTGGAYEQYF
- TRBD2 16 TRBJ2-7 TRBV4-2 TGTGCCAGCAGCCAAGTAGCGGGGCAAAGCTCCTACGAGCAGTACTTC CASSQVAGQSSYEQYF
- TRBD1 15 TRBJ2-7 TRBV4-1 TGCGCCAGCAGCCAGACAGGGGACTCTTCCTACGAGCAGTACTTC CASSQTGDSSYEQYF